A selection of T cell receptor beta chains follows, all from one sample in a study of cytomegalovirus exposure and HLA in healthy donors. Data came from immunoSEQ multiplex PCR; TCRdb stores just in-frame clones and leaves some out. The sample lists some 180,000 clones, about 81% occurring once. The material sequenced was PBMCs. These receptors were collected from a woman aged 30 to 39 in good health and CMV-seronegative. Both conserved end residues are part of each CDR3. D genes are given only for firm matches. A clone size is listed for some rows: how often the clone was seen (once, few, many), or a class if it is expanded.

D gene: TRBD1
clone size: .
J gene: TRBJ1-6
V gene: TRBV27
CDR3 DNA: TGTGCCAGCAGTTTTTCGAATCCGGGACAGAATTCACCCCTCCACTTT
CDR3 protein: CASSFSNPGQNSPLHF

D gene: .
clone size: .
J gene: TRBJ1-3
V gene: TRBV15
CDR3 DNA: TGTGCCACCAGCAGAGAAGCGTATGGAAACACCATATATTTT
CDR3 protein: CATSREAYGNTIYF

D gene: .
clone size: .
J gene: TRBJ2-2
V gene: TRBV28
CDR3 DNA: TGTGCCAGCAGTTTGTCAACAGCGAACACCGGGGAGCTGTTTTTT
CDR3 protein: CASSLSTANTGELFF

D gene: .
clone size: .
J gene: TRBJ2-7
V gene: TRBV28
CDR3 DNA: TGTGCCAGCAATCCTCCCGCGGGGGCCCTCTCCTACGAGCAGTACTTC
CDR3 protein: CASNPPAGALSYEQYF

D gene: .
clone size: few
J gene: TRBJ1-4
V gene: TRBV15
CDR3 DNA: TGTGCCACCAGCAGAGATGTAGAGGGGGGGAATGAAAAACTGTTTTTT
CDR3 protein: CATSRDVEGGNEKLFF

D gene: .
clone size: .
J gene: TRBJ2-7
V gene: TRBV2
CDR3 DNA: TGTGCCAGCAGCAGGGGGGAACTTGGGGTCTACGAGCAGTACTTC
CDR3 protein: CASSRGELGVYEQYF

D gene: TRBD1
clone size: .
J gene: TRBJ1-4
V gene: TRBV5-1
CDR3 DNA: TGCGCCAGCAGCTTCGGGACAGGGGTCGAAAAACTGTTTTTT
CDR3 protein: CASSFGTGVEKLFF

D gene: .
clone size: .
J gene: TRBJ2-2
V gene: TRBV29-1
CDR3 DNA: TGCAGCGTTGTCCGCAGTCTTGACACCGGGGAGCTGTTTTTT
CDR3 protein: CSVVRSLDTGELFF

D gene: .
clone size: .
J gene: TRBJ2-7
V gene: TRBV28
CDR3 DNA: TGTGCCAGTACTTTGACAGCTACCTACGAGCAGTACTTC
CDR3 protein: CASTLTATYEQYF

D gene: .
clone size: once
J gene: TRBJ2-2
V gene: TRBV27
CDR3 DNA: TGTGCCAGCAGCCTGGGGAGTACCGGGGAGCTGTTTTTT
CDR3 protein: CASSLGSTGELFF

D gene: TRBD2
clone size: once
J gene: TRBJ2-7
V gene: TRBV6-1
CDR3 DNA: TGTGCCAGCAGTGAAGCGCAACTAGCGGGAGGGCGGGAGCAGTACTTC
CDR3 protein: CASSEAQLAGGREQYF

D gene: .
clone size: .
J gene: TRBJ1-5
V gene: TRBV7-8
CDR3 DNA: TGTGCCAGCAGTACTACAGGGTTAAGCAATCAGCCCCAGCATTTT
CDR3 protein: CASSTTGLSNQPQHF

D gene: TRBD2
clone size: few
J gene: TRBJ2-2
V gene: TRBV6-6
CDR3 DNA: TGTGCCAGCAGTTACCCGACTAGCGGGACCGCCGGGGAGCTGTTTTTT
CDR3 protein: CASSYPTSGTAGELFF

D gene: TRBD2
clone size: .
J gene: TRBJ2-4
V gene: TRBV4-2
CDR3 DNA: TGTGCCAGCAGCCAAGATAGCGGGACCAAAAACATTCAGTACTTC
CDR3 protein: CASSQDSGTKNIQYF

D gene: .
clone size: .
J gene: TRBJ2-7
V gene: TRBV5-4
CDR3 DNA: TGTGCCAGCAGCTTGGACCAGGGTATAAGAACCGAGCAGTACTTC
CDR3 protein: CASSLDQGIRTEQYF

D gene: .
clone size: .
J gene: TRBJ1-6
V gene: TRBV23-1
CDR3 DNA: TGCGCCAGCAGTCAATCGGGTGCGAGGGATTCACCCCTCCACTTT
CDR3 protein: CASSQSGARDSPLHF

D gene: .
clone size: .
J gene: TRBJ1-6
V gene: TRBV25-1
CDR3 DNA: TGTGCCAGCAGTGAATTTTCCAGGGTCGTAGGGTCACCCCTCCACTTT
CDR3 protein: CASSEFSRVVGSPLHF

D gene: .
clone size: .
J gene: TRBJ1-2
V gene: TRBV11-2
CDR3 DNA: TGTGCCAGCAGCTTAGTACCCGGGGACTATGGCTACACCTTC
CDR3 protein: CASSLVPGDYGYTF

D gene: TRBD1
clone size: .
J gene: TRBJ2-1
V gene: TRBV11-2
CDR3 DNA: TGTGCCAGCAGCTTCCCGGGACAGCCAGACAATGAGCAGTTCTTC
CDR3 protein: CASSFPGQPDNEQFF

D gene: TRBD2
clone size: .
J gene: TRBJ2-7
V gene: TRBV7-9
CDR3 DNA: TGTGCCAGCAGCCAGACTAGCGGATTCTCCTACGAGCAGTACTTC
CDR3 protein: CASSQTSGFSYEQYF

D gene: .
clone size: .
J gene: TRBJ2-3
V gene: TRBV6-4
CDR3 DNA: TGTGCCAGCAGTGCTCTAGGGGGCACAGATACGCAGTATTTT
CDR3 protein: CASSALGGTDTQYF

D gene: .
clone size: .
J gene: TRBJ2-5
V gene: TRBV14
CDR3 DNA: TGTGCCAGCAGCCAAGTTCGCACAGGCCCTTTAGAGACCCAGTACTTC
CDR3 protein: CASSQVRTGPLETQYF

D gene: .
clone size: .
J gene: TRBJ1-1
V gene: TRBV7-8
CDR3 DNA: TGTGCCAGCAGCTCCCCCGACTCGGTCGGGATTAATGAAGCTTTCTTT
CDR3 protein: CASSSPDSVGINEAFF

D gene: TRBD1
clone size: .
J gene: TRBJ1-2
V gene: TRBV2
CDR3 DNA: TGTGCCAGCAGTACTCAGGGGGGTGTGTTCGGCTACACCTTC
CDR3 protein: CASSTQGGVFGYTF

D gene: .
clone size: .
J gene: TRBJ1-1
V gene: TRBV9
CDR3 DNA: TGTGCCAGCAGTGCCATAGAGGACAGATACACTGAAGCTTTCTTT
CDR3 protein: CASSAIEDRYTEAFF

D gene: TRBD1
clone size: few
J gene: TRBJ1-1
V gene: TRBV5-1
CDR3 DNA: TGCGCCAGCAGCGATACAGGGGGCACCACTGAAGCTTTCTTT
CDR3 protein: CASSDTGGTTEAFF

D gene: TRBD1
clone size: .
J gene: TRBJ1-2
V gene: TRBV28
CDR3 DNA: TGTGCCAGCAGAGGGACAGGGGTGGGCTACACCTTC
CDR3 protein: CASRGTGVGYTF

D gene: .
clone size: .
J gene: TRBJ2-7
V gene: TRBV11-2
CDR3 DNA: TGTGCCAGCAGCATCCGGGACTCCTACGAGCAGTACTTC
CDR3 protein: CASSIRDSYEQYF

D gene: TRBD1
clone size: .
J gene: TRBJ1-2
V gene: TRBV6-6
CDR3 DNA: TGTGCCAGCAGTCCTACAGGGGACTATGGCTACACCTTC
CDR3 protein: CASSPTGDYGYTF

D gene: .
clone size: .
J gene: TRBJ2-3
V gene: TRBV9
CDR3 DNA: TGTGCCAGCAGCGTAGCTAGTACCGATACGCAGTATTTT
CDR3 protein: CASSVASTDTQYF

D gene: .
clone size: .
J gene: TRBJ1-2
V gene: TRBV14
CDR3 DNA: TGTGCCAGCAGCCAAGTCGCAGGGCCCGGGTCTTTCGGCTACACCTTC
CDR3 protein: CASSQVAGPGSFGYTF

D gene: .
clone size: .
J gene: TRBJ2-7
V gene: TRBV30
CDR3 DNA: TGTGCCTGGTTTACGGGCGGGGCCGAGCAGTACTTC
CDR3 protein: CAWFTGGAEQYF

D gene: TRBD2
clone size: .
J gene: TRBJ2-3
V gene: TRBV7-3
CDR3 DNA: TGTGCCAGCAGCTTTGGAACTAGCGGGGGGTCCGGCGATACGCAGTATTTT
CDR3 protein: CASSFGTSGGSGDTQYF

D gene: .
clone size: .
J gene: TRBJ2-3
V gene: TRBV15
CDR3 DNA: TGTGCCACCAGCAGAGGCGCGCCAGATACGCAGTATTTT
CDR3 protein: CATSRGAPDTQYF

D gene: TRBD2
clone size: .
J gene: TRBJ2-2
V gene: TRBV18
CDR3 DNA: TGTGCCAGCTCACCGAGGACTAGCGGGGGCACCGGGGAGCTGTTTTTT
CDR3 protein: CASSPRTSGGTGELFF

D gene: TRBD2
clone size: .
J gene: TRBJ2-7
V gene: TRBV18
CDR3 DNA: TGTGCCAGCTCACCACTACTAGCGGGAGTGGGTGAGCAGTACTTC
CDR3 protein: CASSPLLAGVGEQYF

D gene: .
clone size: many
J gene: TRBJ2-7
V gene: TRBV6-5
CDR3 DNA: TGTGCCAGCAGTTACAATCACGGTTCCTACGAGCAGTACTTC
CDR3 protein: CASSYNHGSYEQYF

D gene: .
clone size: .
J gene: TRBJ1-1
V gene: TRBV19
CDR3 DNA: TGTGCCAGTAAAGCGGTTGCTGAAGCTTTCTTT
CDR3 protein: CASKAVAEAFF

D gene: .
clone size: .
J gene: TRBJ1-1
V gene: TRBV5-6
CDR3 DNA: TGTGCCAGCAGCTTTAGGAGATCTGAAGCTTTCTTT
CDR3 protein: CASSFRRSEAFF

D gene: TRBD1
clone size: .
J gene: TRBJ1-2
V gene: TRBV4-1
CDR3 DNA: TGCGCCAGCAGCGCCCCGGGACAGCTTATTAACTATGGCTACACCTTC
CDR3 protein: CASSAPGQLINYGYTF

D gene: TRBD2
clone size: .
J gene: TRBJ2-1
V gene: TRBV30
CDR3 DNA: TGTGCTGGCGGGACTAGCGGGTACAATGAGCAGTTCTTC
CDR3 protein: CAGGTSGYNEQFF

D gene: .
clone size: once
J gene: TRBJ2-5
V gene: TRBV29-1
CDR3 DNA: TGCAGCGTTGGTGAAGTCTCCTCGGGGACCCAGTACTTC
CDR3 protein: CSVGEVSSGTQYF

D gene: TRBD2
clone size: once
J gene: TRBJ2-1
V gene: TRBV6-5
CDR3 DNA: TGTGCCAGCAGTTTGGGACTAGCGGATTACAATGAGCAGTTCTTC
CDR3 protein: CASSLGLADYNEQFF

D gene: .
clone size: .
J gene: TRBJ1-5
V gene: TRBV6-6
CDR3 DNA: TGTGCCAGCAGTTACTCGGCCGCTAGCAATCAGCCCCAGCATTTT
CDR3 protein: CASSYSAASNQPQHF

D gene: .
clone size: .
J gene: TRBJ2-1
V gene: TRBV29-1
CDR3 DNA: TGCAGCGTTGCTTCCGCGGCTTACAATGAGCAGTTCTTC
CDR3 protein: CSVASAAYNEQFF

D gene: .
clone size: .
J gene: TRBJ2-7
V gene: TRBV19
CDR3 DNA: TGTGCCAGTAGTATTAGCGGAGCCTCTGGGGAGCAGTACTTC
CDR3 protein: CASSISGASGEQYF

D gene: .
clone size: .
J gene: TRBJ1-4
V gene: TRBV19
CDR3 DNA: TGTGCCAGTAGTCCAACTTTCTCCCCAACTAATGAAAAACTGTTTTTT
CDR3 protein: CASSPTFSPTNEKLFF

D gene: TRBD1
clone size: once
J gene: TRBJ1-4
V gene: TRBV6-5
CDR3 DNA: TGTGCCAGCAGACCGGACAGGGGGGACGGAAAACTGTTTTTT
CDR3 protein: CASRPDRGDGKLFF

D gene: TRBD2
clone size: .
J gene: TRBJ2-3
V gene: TRBV6-6
CDR3 DNA: TGTGCCTCCTCCGGGGGAGGGCTTGCAGATACGCAGTATTTT
CDR3 protein: CASSGGGLADTQYF

D gene: .
clone size: .
J gene: TRBJ1-1
V gene: TRBV29-1
CDR3 DNA: TGCAGCGTGGTCCCAAATCAGGTGAACACTGAAGCTTTCTTT
CDR3 protein: CSVVPNQVNTEAFF

D gene: .
clone size: .
J gene: TRBJ1-3
V gene: TRBV4-1
CDR3 DNA: TGCGCCAGCAGCCAAGTACGGAACACCATATATTTT
CDR3 protein: CASSQVRNTIYF

D gene: TRBD2
clone size: .
J gene: TRBJ2-1
V gene: TRBV6-5
CDR3 DNA: TGTGCCAGCAGTTCCCCTGCGACTAGCATCTACAATGAGCAGTTCTTC
CDR3 protein: CASSSPATSIYNEQFF

D gene: TRBD2
clone size: once
J gene: TRBJ2-4
V gene: TRBV18
CDR3 DNA: TGTGCCAGCTCACCGCGGGAGTCCGCCAAAAACATTCAGTACTTC
CDR3 protein: CASSPRESAKNIQYF

D gene: TRBD1
clone size: .
J gene: TRBJ1-2
V gene: TRBV5-1
CDR3 DNA: TGCGCCAGCAGCTTGGAGGGGGCCTCGGGCTACACCTTC
CDR3 protein: CASSLEGASGYTF

D gene: .
clone size: .
J gene: TRBJ2-3
V gene: TRBV5-4
CDR3 DNA: TGTGCCAGCACCCCACTAGCAAGAGCTAGCACAGATACGCAGTATTTT
CDR3 protein: CASTPLARASTDTQYF

D gene: TRBD1
clone size: .
J gene: TRBJ1-2
V gene: TRBV7-6
CDR3 DNA: TGTGCCAGCAGTCATACAGGGGGCTATGGCTACACCTTC
CDR3 protein: CASSHTGGYGYTF

D gene: TRBD1
clone size: .
J gene: TRBJ1-1
V gene: TRBV5-1
CDR3 DNA: TGCGCCAGCAGCTTGGGAGAACAGGGGGCGGCTTTCTTT
CDR3 protein: CASSLGEQGAAFF